A single sample is the source of the 15 T cell receptor beta chains below, sequenced in a study of T cells in Graves' hyperthyroidism and ophthalmopathy. Authors of the study amplified TCR beta CDR3 regions from RNA transcripts. TCR CDR3 regions were first amplified by RT-PCR with HTBI primers. TCRdb independently ran MiXCR on the multiplex PCR reads; one entry per CDR3 protein. Among more than 500,000 distinct CDR3 sequences, 12% to 15% were seen once, and the ten largest hold roughly 13%. The sequenced sample was blood. Receptors were obtained from a woman in her 40s with Graves' hyperthyroidism.

This clonotype was found many times. This chain joins TRBV18 and TRBJ2-7; D uncertain. V was shortened by 3 bases and J by 6 bases, with 18 bases between the two germline ends. The CDR3 is made up of 15 amino acids. Germline CDR1 and CDR2: KGHSH and LQKENI. The CDR3 DNA sequence: TGTGCCAGCTCACCGAGGAGTACGACGGCAGGCGAGCAGTACTTC. Residues: CASSPRSTTAGEQYF.

This clonotype was observed many times. V gene TRBV3-1 combines with J gene TRBJ1-1; 7 bases map to TRBD1. J was trimmed by 7 bases and V by 3 bases; bases with no gene match: 2. Germline V gives CDR1 LGHDT, CDR2 YNNKEL (reference sequence). CDR3 size: 12 residues. The CDR3 spells CASSQGQSEAFF. The CDR3 DNA is TGTGCCAGCAGCCAGGGACAGAGTGAAGCTTTCTTT.

The CDR3 region is CATSREWGGGPYEQYF. The CDR3, as DNA: TGTGCCACCAGCAGAGAATGGGGGGGAGGGCCGTACGAGCAGTACTTC. V is TRBV15 and J is TRBJ2-7, with 7 bases that match TRBD2. The trim removed 0 bases at V and 4 bases at J, leaving 9 bases unmatched. Germline CDR1 reads LNHNV; CDR2 reads YYDKDF (reference sequence). The CDR3 length is 16 residues.

With regard to this clonotype: A read error may be the cause here, since a much bigger clone is one base away. The chain carries TRBV28 and TRBJ2-7, with 10 bases that match TRBD1. Germline V lookup: CDR1 MDHEN, CDR2 SYDVKM. This CDR3 is 14 amino acids long. Losses at the gene ends were 4 bases for V and 5 bases for J; bases not matched to a gene: 5. CDR3: CASSYHGTGDEQYF. The DNA of the CDR3 is TGTGCCAGCAGTTACCATGGGACAGGGGACGAGCAGTACTTC.

This chain links TRBV11-2 with TRBJ1-3; 8 bases are shared with TRBD1. V dropped 1 base and J dropped 4; count of bases not matched to a gene: 3. There are 15 residues in the CDR3. The germline V gene encodes CDR1 SGHAT and CDR2 FQNNGV. As DNA, the CDR3 is TGTGCCAGCAGCTTAGGACAGGGGCACGGAAACACCATATATTTT. Its protein is CASSLGQGHGNTIYF.

At least ten counts were recorded for this clonotype. CDR3 DNA: TGTGCCAGCAGGTTACCAGGTAGTAGCAATCAGCCCCAGCATTTT. As protein: CASRLPGSSNQPQHF. The V gene is TRBV28, the J gene TRBJ1-5; D is undetermined. The V end was cut by 6 bases, the J end by 0 bases, with 12 bases between. CDR3 length equals 15 residues. Germline assignment: CDR1 MDHEN and CDR2 SYDVKM.

This clonotype has a count of ten or more. This chain connects TRBV20-1 to TRBJ1-1; the match to TRBD1 covers 8 bases. Germline assignment: CDR1 DFQATT and CDR2 SNEGSKA (reference sequence). Losses at the gene ends were 5 bases for V and 5 bases for J; bases not matched to a gene: 10. The CDR3 contains 14 residues. CDR3 sequence: CSARWGTGKTEAFF. CDR3 in DNA: TGCAGTGCTCGTTGGGGGACAGGAAAGACTGAAGCTTTCTTT.

This clonotype was counted many times. This chain connects TRBV28 to TRBJ2-7; D is possibly TRBD2 (8 bases). V shed 1 base and J shed 4 bases, with 17 bases lying between them. The CDR3 has 16 amino acids. The germline gives CDR1 MDHEN, CDR2 SYDVKM. Here the CDR3 reads CASSLSGGDRPYEQYF. The DNA for the CDR3 is TGTGCCAGCAGTTTATCCGGGGGGGACAGACCATACGAGCAGTACTTC.

The rearrangement joins TRBV3-1 to TRBJ2-2; maybe TRBD1 (5 bases). The germline CDR1 and CDR2 sequences are LGHDT and YNNKEL (reference sequence). Trimming took off 2 bases at V and 3 bases at J, with 10 bases between the two ends. The CDR3 sequence is 15 residues long. The CDR3 spells CASSQSDSYTGELFF. CDR3 nucleotides: TGTGCCAGCAGCCAATCTGACAGCTACACCGGGGAGCTGTTTTTT.

CDR3 in amino acids: CASSSPGAGDEKLFF. CDR3 sequence (DNA): TGTGCCAGCAGTTCTCCCGGCGCGGGGGATGAAAAACTGTTTTTT. The V and J genes are TRBV28 and TRBJ1-4; the D gene is possibly TRBD1 (5 bases). The length of the CDR3 is 15 residues. The germline CDR1 and CDR2 sequences are MDHEN and SYDVKM. V was cut by 4 bases and J by 6 bases, with 15 bases left in between.

This clonotype has more than one count but fewer than ten. The chain carries TRBV20-1 and TRBJ1-4; TRBD1 might be the D (6 bases). The CDR3 runs to 13 residues. From germline, CDR1 is DFQATT and CDR2 SNEGSKA (reference sequence). With 5 bases removed from V and 6 bases from J, the gap between germline ends came to 13 bases. The CDR3 here is CSAFPTGHEKLFF. The CDR3 coding sequence is TGCAGTGCTTTTCCGACAGGCCATGAAAAACTGTTTTTT.

This clonotype was seen at least ten times. The chain carries TRBV20-1 and TRBJ2-5; D is unclear. The germline V gene encodes CDR1 DFQATT and CDR2 SNEGSKA (reference sequence). V lost 6 bases and J 1 base, leaving 9 bases between the germline ends. This CDR3 has 12 amino acids. The CDR3 nucleotides read TGCAGTGCACCCGTCTTCCAAGAGACCCAGTACTTC. Protein sequence: CSAPVFQETQYF.

This sequence joins TRBV5-8 and TRBJ1-1, with unresolved D. Trimming left V 0 bases short and J 11 bases short, with 14 bases between. The CDR3 extends over 13 amino acids. The germline CDR1 and CDR2 sequences are SGHTS and YDEGEE. CDR3 DNA: TGTGCCAGCAGCTTGGATGAGGGCTCAGCGGCTTTCTTT. Translation: CASSLDEGSAAFF.

The genes are TRBV29-1 and TRBJ2-1, with 7 bases matching TRBD1. Losses at the gene ends were 4 bases for V and 6 bases for J; bases not matched to a gene: 12. Per the germline V gene, CDR1 is SQVTM and CDR2 is ANQGSEA. This CDR3 region has 15 residues. The CDR3 protein is CSVVLGLQGSNEQFF. The CDR3 bases are TGCAGCGTTGTACTCGGGCTACAGGGGTCCAATGAGCAGTTCTTC.

A few counts support this clonotype. This chain connects TRBV5-1 to TRBJ2-6; D is unclear. Germline V CDR1 and CDR2: SGHRS, YFSETQ. CDR3 length equals 16 residues. Trimming left V 3 bases short and J 2 bases short, with 12 bases between. CDR3 loop: CASSSGPHTGANVLTF. DNA for the CDR3: TGCGCCAGCAGCTCCGGGCCCCATACTGGGGCCAACGTCCTGACTTTC.